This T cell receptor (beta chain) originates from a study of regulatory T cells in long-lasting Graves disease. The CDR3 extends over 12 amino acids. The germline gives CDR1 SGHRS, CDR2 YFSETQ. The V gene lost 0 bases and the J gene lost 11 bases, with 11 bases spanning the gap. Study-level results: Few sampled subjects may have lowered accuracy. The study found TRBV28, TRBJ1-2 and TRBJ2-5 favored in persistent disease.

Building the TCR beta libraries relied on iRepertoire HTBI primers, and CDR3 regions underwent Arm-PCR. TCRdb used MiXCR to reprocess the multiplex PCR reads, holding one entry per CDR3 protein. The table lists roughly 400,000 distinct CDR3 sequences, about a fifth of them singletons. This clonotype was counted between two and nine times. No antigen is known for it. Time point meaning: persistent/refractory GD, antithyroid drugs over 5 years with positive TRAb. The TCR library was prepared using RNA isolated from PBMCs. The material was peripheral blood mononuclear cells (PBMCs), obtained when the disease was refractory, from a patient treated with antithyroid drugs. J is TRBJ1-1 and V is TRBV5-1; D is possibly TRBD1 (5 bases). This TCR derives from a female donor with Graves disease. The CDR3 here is CASSLAGRDAFF. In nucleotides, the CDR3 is TGCGCCAGCAGCTTGGCAGGGAGGGACGCTTTCTTT.